The entry that follows covers one T cell receptor (beta chain) sequence. CDR3 size: 16 residues. Looked up from germline, CDR1 is MDHEN and CDR2 is SYDVKM. V was clipped by 6 bases and J by 0 bases, with 15 bases between them. These data belong to a study of Ad26.COV2.S vaccination and SARS-CoV-2 variants. The table came from immunoSEQ multiplex PCR; TCRdb's copy has only in-frame clones and leaves some out. The data show 150,000 to 200,000 clones, with around nine tenths seen just once and 5.9% held by the top ten. This chain joins TRBV28 and TRBJ2-4; the D is unclear. This clonotype originated in a human donor who had recovered from COVID-19. The sequencing used peripheral blood, collected after recovery from COVID-19. For the CDR3, the DNA is TGTGCCAGCAGCCCCTCAGTGGGGATAGCCAAAAACATTCAGTACTTC. Translation: CASSPSVGIAKNIQYF.